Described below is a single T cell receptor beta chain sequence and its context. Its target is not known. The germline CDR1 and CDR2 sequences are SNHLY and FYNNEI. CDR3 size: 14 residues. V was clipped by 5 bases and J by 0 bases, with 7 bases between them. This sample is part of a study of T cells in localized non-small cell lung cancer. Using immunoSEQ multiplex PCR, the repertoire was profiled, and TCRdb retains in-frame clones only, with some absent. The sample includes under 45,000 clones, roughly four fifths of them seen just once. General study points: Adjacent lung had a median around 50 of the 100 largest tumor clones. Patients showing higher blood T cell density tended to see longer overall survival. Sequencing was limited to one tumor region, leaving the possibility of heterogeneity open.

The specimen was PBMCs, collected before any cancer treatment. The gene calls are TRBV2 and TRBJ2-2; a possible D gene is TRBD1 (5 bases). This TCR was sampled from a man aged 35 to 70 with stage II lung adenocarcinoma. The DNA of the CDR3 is TGTGCCAGCAGTTGGGGCCCGAACACCGGGGAGCTGTTTTTT. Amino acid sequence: CASSWGPNTGELFF.